These 6 T cell receptor beta chains came from one sample sequenced in a study of cytomegalovirus exposure and HLA in healthy donors. The data were produced by immunoSEQ multiplex PCR, yet TCRdb's version contains in-frame clones alone and is incomplete. The sample lists about 97,000 clones, about 95% occurring once. Sequences were obtained from PBMCs. These receptors originate from a woman younger than 35 in good health and CMV-seronegative.

This chain uses TRBV29-1 with TRBJ1-1; D possibly corresponds to TRBD1 (5 bases). CDR1 is SQVTM and CDR2 is ANQGSEA in the germline V gene. V lost 4 bases and J 4 bases, leaving 10 bases between the germline ends. The CDR3 consists of 12 residues. The CDR3 reads CSVAGQSTEAFF. The CDR3 coding sequence is TGCAGCGTTGCAGGGCAGTCCACTGAAGCTTTCTTT.

The chain couples TRBV5-8 to TRBJ1-1; D perhaps matches TRBD1 (6 bases). Looked up from germline, CDR1 is SGHTS and CDR2 is YDEGEE. The length of the CDR3 is 12 residues. V lost 6 bases to trimming and J lost 8 bases, with 14 bases between them. The CDR3 is CASTSWGTEAFF. Here the CDR3 DNA reads TGTGCCAGCACTTCTTGGGGGACAGAAGCTTTCTTT.

About this clone: At one of its ends the junction is not consistent with the germline gene, which may arise from a read error. V usage is TRBV7-7 and J usage is TRBJ1-2, with 9 nucleotides matching TRBD1. Per germline, CDR1 SSHAT and CDR2 FNYEAQ (reference sequence). This CDR3 comprises 20 residues. CDR3 region: CASSFSLVPEPGQGYYGYTF. The CDR3 nucleotides are TGTGCTAGCAGCTTTAGCCTCGTACCGGAGCCGGGACAGGGATACTATGGCTACACCTTC.

This clone was seen only a few times. Germline and junction disagree at one end, which may indicate a read error. V is TRBV7-7 and J is TRBJ2-2; no definite D call. The germline V gene has CDR1 SSHAT and CDR2 FNYEAQ (reference sequence). This CDR3 contains 15 residues. CDR3 amino acids: CASSSGGRNTGELFF. The CDR3 DNA reads as TGTGCTAGCAGCTCAGGTGGCAGAAACACCGGGGAGCTGTTTTTT.

The chain employs TRBV6-6 and TRBJ2-7, with a weak D call TRBD2 (5 bases). The V and J ends lost 6 bases and 5 bases respectively, with 17 bases between them. CDR1 and CDR2 (germline): MNHNY, SVGAGI (reference sequence). This CDR3 is built from 14 residues. CDR3 loop: CASSWTLPGDEQYF. The CDR3 bases are TGTGCCAGCAGCTGGACTCTCCCTGGGGACGAGCAGTACTTC.

The chain joins TRBV11-2 to TRBJ1-1; D may be TRBD1 (6 bases). This CDR3 has 15 amino acids. The V gene's germline CDR1 is SGHAT and CDR2 FQNNGV. Trimming removed 1 base at V and 2 bases at J, with 11 bases between. The CDR3, as DNA: TGTGCCAGCAGCTTAGGGGGGCTCAGTAACACTGAAGCTTTCTTT. It yields the protein CASSLGGLSNTEAFF.